These T cell receptor beta chains were read from a single sample in a study of cytomegalovirus exposure and HLA in healthy donors. Data came from immunoSEQ multiplex PCR; TCRdb stores just in-frame clones and leaves some out. The table records some 67,000 clones, about 71% of them present only once. Sequences were obtained from PBMCs. The receptors were sampled from a man in his sixties in good health and CMV-seropositive. Both conserved end residues are part of each CDR3. A D gene is named only where the DNA matches it firmly. Size values are once, few and many counts, or a class for expanded clones, and some rows have none.

abundance	d_gene	v_gene	j_gene	CDR3aa	CDR3nt
few	TRBD1	TRBV2	TRBJ2-5	CASSQGARNQETQYF	TGTGCCAGCAGTCAGGGGGCGAGAAACCAAGAGACCCAGTACTTC
.	.	TRBV19	TRBJ1-5	CASSESLNRPQHF	TGTGCCAGTAGTGAGAGCCTGAATCGGCCCCAGCATTTT
.	.	TRBV6-5	TRBJ2-3	CASSPSTDTQYF	TGTGCCAGCAGCCCTAGCACAGATACGCAGTATTTT
.	TRBD1	TRBV10-2	TRBJ1-6	CASRTGTGYNSPLHF	TGCGCCAGCAGGACCGGGACAGGGTATAACTCACCCCTCCACTTT
once	.	TRBV5-4	TRBJ2-7	CASGAGAQYEQYF	TGTGCCAGCGGCGCGGGCGCTCAATACGAGCAGTACTTC
.	TRBD1	TRBV19	TRBJ1-2	CASSLRTGSNYGYTF	TGTGCCAGTAGTCTGCGGACAGGTTCTAACTATGGCTACACCTTC
.	.	TRBV18	TRBJ2-6	CASSPLTGSRTSGANVLTF	TGTGCCAGCTCACCCCTAACAGGGAGCCGGACCTCTGGGGCCAACGTCCTGACTTTC
.	.	TRBV19	TRBJ2-3	CASMSRGGASTDTQYF	TGTGCCAGTATGTCTAGGGGGGGGGCATCCACAGATACGCAGTATTTT
few	TRBD1	TRBV6-1	TRBJ2-1	CASRFDRGPKNEQFF	TGTGCCAGCCGGTTTGACAGGGGTCCGAAGAATGAGCAGTTCTTC
few	.	TRBV28	TRBJ2-1	CASSLRGNEQFF	TGTGCCAGCAGTCTCAGGGGCAATGAGCAGTTCTTC
.	TRBD1	TRBV5-1	TRBJ2-1	CASSRETGSYNEQFF	TGCGCCAGCAGCAGGGAGACAGGGTCGTACAATGAGCAGTTCTTC
.	TRBD1	TRBV5-4	TRBJ2-7	CASSNSDRLYSYEQYF	TGTGCCAGCAGCAATTCGGACAGGCTCTACTCCTACGAGCAGTACTTC
few	.	TRBV6-6	TRBJ1-3	CATTPQGSLGNTIYF	TGTGCCACAACACCCCAGGGTTCGTTGGGAAACACCATATATTTT
.	.	TRBV28	TRBJ2-4	CASSWDKGYIQYF	TGTGCCAGCAGCTGGGACAAGGGCTACATTCAGTACTTC
few	.	TRBV18	TRBJ1-1	CASSPLKSGEAFF	TGTGCCAGCTCACCCCTTAAGTCAGGTGAAGCTTTCTTT
.	TRBD1	TRBV5-1	TRBJ2-7	CASSRDRDSNEQYF	TGCGCCAGCAGCCGGGACAGGGATTCCAACGAGCAGTACTTC
.	.	TRBV6-1	TRBJ2-7	CASSSRELHEQYF	TGTGCCAGCAGTTCCAGGGAACTCCACGAGCAGTACTTC
.	.	TRBV2	TRBJ2-7	CASVAEGGMGYEQYF	TGTGCCAGCGTGGCGGAAGGGGGAATGGGATACGAGCAGTACTTC
.	.	TRBV7-9	TRBJ1-1	CASGQTNTEAFF	TGTGCCAGCGGACAGACGAACACTGAAGCTTTCTTT
.	.	TRBV10-3	TRBJ1-1	CATGDTYTEAFF	TGTGCCACCGGGGACACTTACACTGAAGCTTTCTTT
.	.	TRBV6-5	TRBJ1-1	CASSRGTEAFF	TGTGCCAGCTCCCGGGGCACTGAAGCTTTCTTT
.	.	TRBV11-2	TRBJ1-2	CASSLDYTVNYGYTF	TGTGCCAGCAGCTTAGATTACACCGTAAACTATGGCTACACCTTC
.	TRBD2	TRBV11-2	TRBJ2-1	CASSLLAGGFGFF	TGTGCCAGCAGCTTACTAGCGGGGGGGTTCGGGTTCTTC
.	.	TRBV6-1	TRBJ2-7	CASSPTELGPYEQYF	TGTGCCAGCAGCCCGACAGAGTTGGGGCCCTACGAGCAGTACTTC
.	.	TRBV11-3	TRBJ2-1	CASSQSTRAYNEQFF	TGTGCCAGCAGTCAATCGACTAGAGCCTACAATGAGCAGTTCTTC
.	TRBD1	TRBV19	TRBJ1-1	CASIPTGSVTEAFF	TGTGCCAGTATCCCGACAGGGAGTGTGACTGAAGCTTTCTTT
.	.	TRBV9	TRBJ2-1	CASSVATGNEQFF	TGTGCCAGCAGCGTAGCTACGGGGAATGAGCAGTTCTTC
.	TRBD2	TRBV4-1	TRBJ2-3	CASSQGLAGGPISTDTQYF	TGCGCCAGCAGCCAAGGACTAGCGGGGGGACCAATTAGCACAGATACGCAGTATTTT
.	TRBD2	TRBV5-4	TRBJ2-2	CASSLASSGHAGELFF	TGTGCCAGCAGCTTGGCGTCTAGCGGGCACGCCGGGGAGCTGTTTTTT
.	.	TRBV29-1	TRBJ2-3	CSVEGAGPTDTQYF	TGCAGCGTTGAAGGGGCGGGGCCCACAGATACGCAGTATTTT
.	TRBD2	TRBV7-9	TRBJ2-5	CASSHPGLAGVQETQYF	TGTGCCAGCAGCCACCCCGGGCTAGCGGGGGTCCAAGAGACCCAGTACTTC
.	TRBD1	TRBV19	TRBJ2-7	CASSIGTVGYEQYF	TGTGCCAGTAGTATTGGGACAGTGGGCTACGAGCAGTACTTC
.	TRBD2	TRBV6-1	TRBJ2-7	CASSDFGTSSYEQYF	TGTGCCAGCAGTGATTTTGGGACTAGCTCCTACGAGCAGTACTTC
.	TRBD1	TRBV11-2	TRBJ1-6	CASSGRQGVESPLHF	TGTGCCAGCAGCGGACGACAGGGCGTTGAATCACCCCTCCACTTT
.	TRBD2	TRBV27	TRBJ2-1	CASSVLGMRELDNEQFF	TGTGCCAGCAGTGTACTCGGGATGCGGGAGCTGGACAATGAGCAGTTCTTC
once	TRBD2	TRBV6-4	TRBJ2-3	CASSESTSGTDTQYF	TGTGCCAGCAGTGAATCGACTAGCGGGACAGATACGCAGTATTTT
.	.	TRBV6-4	TRBJ2-2	CATKLDRETGELFF	TGTGCCACCAAACTTGATCGGGAAACCGGGGAGCTGTTTTTT
.	.	TRBV6-1	TRBJ2-7	CASSEAGTSGEQYF	TGTGCCAGCAGTGAAGCGGGGACTTCGGGCGAGCAGTACTTC
once	TRBD2	TRBV5-4	TRBJ2-5	CASTPGTSVTETQYF	TGTGCCAGCACACCCGGGACTAGCGTGACGGAGACCCAGTACTTC
.	.	TRBV10-3	TRBJ2-2	CAIASGEVTGELFF	TGTGCCATCGCTTCGGGGGAAGTCACCGGGGAGCTGTTTTTT